This T cell receptor beta chain was identified in a study of blood T cell repertoires in COVID-19. Looking at the study overall: There were acute and convalescent COVID-19 samples, and they came from the United States, Italy and Spain. From T cells, B-cell-depleted T cells, or PBMCs came the material, which was cDNA or gDNA.

CDR3 length: 16 residues. Germline V gene lookup returns CDR1 SEHNR and CDR2 FQNEAQ (reference sequence). Trimming removed 2 bases from V and 2 bases from J; junction bases left unmatched: 6. Study processing details: Estimated nucleated cell counts came from reference gene primer amplification. Profiled with immunoSEQ multiplex PCR; TCRdb holds only in-frame clones, not every one. V, J and clone size were drawn from that table, and D and trimming were deduced from the DNA. In the table there are roughly 32,000 clones, 90% of which are singletons. The chain uses TRBV7-9 and TRBJ2-3; TRBD2 agrees at 8 bases. The sample consisted of peripheral blood. The sequence was obtained from a man aged 80 or over with acute or convalescent COVID-19. This chain's CDR3 is CASSLPERGPTDTQYF. In nucleotides, the CDR3 is TGTGCCAGCAGCTTACCGGAGCGGGGGCCCACAGATACGCAGTATTTT.